Following are 10 T cell receptor beta chains from one sample sequenced in a study of CD8+ T cells in alopecia areata. Extracted from the samples, RNA was reverse transcribed into cDNA to serve as the sequencing template. Here immunoSEQ multiplex PCR was the method, and the copy in TCRdb shows in-frame clones only, minus some. The sample has about 210,000 clones, about 64% seen once. As for treatment: oral pan-JAK inhibitor, 5-10 mg twice daily. The sequencing here drew on CD4+ T cells sorted from blood, taken at week 4, from a patient treated with tofacitinib. Receptors were obtained from a human donor with alopecia areata.

The V and J genes are TRBV4-1 and TRBJ2-5; D call uncertain. V was shortened by 0 bases and J by 5 bases, with 10 bases between the two germline ends. CDR3 length equals 14 residues. The V gene's germline CDR1 is MGHRA and CDR2 YSYEKL. The CDR3 loop reads CASSQDNRGETQYF. The DNA for the CDR3 is TGCGCCAGCAGCCAAGATAATCGAGGCGAGACCCAGTACTTC.

The chain couples TRBV4-3 to TRBJ1-3, with TRBD1 as a possible D gene (6 bases). CDR3 length equals 17 residues. V lost 0 bases and J 2 bases, leaving 14 bases between the germline ends. Germline CDR1 and CDR2: LGHNA and YSLEER. In nucleotides, the CDR3 is TGCGCCAGCAGCCAAGAAAGAATAGGGGACACTGGAAACACCATATATTTT. This gives the protein CASSQERIGDTGNTIYF.

There are a few counts of this clone. The V call is TRBV6-6, the J call TRBJ1-2; weak D call: TRBD1 (5 bases). Looked up from germline, CDR1 is MNHNY and CDR2 is SVGAGI (reference sequence). The CDR3 covers 10 residues. V lost 6 bases to trimming and J lost 7 bases, with 6 bases between them. CDR3 loop: CASSGGGYTF. The CDR3 region has the DNA TGTGCCAGCAGCGGGGGTGGCTACACCTTC.

The chain recombines TRBV29-1 with TRBJ1-1; D is unresolved. With 3 bases removed from V and 5 bases from J, the gap between germline ends came to 7 bases. The CDR3 contains 11 residues. Looked up from germline, CDR1 is SQVTM and CDR2 is ANQGSEA. In DNA form, the CDR3 reads TGCAGCGTTGAGGTTTGGACTGAAGCTTTCTTT. It specifies CSVEVWTEAFF.

This clone has a handful of counts. The V and J genes are TRBV7-2 and TRBJ2-5, with TRBD2 matching 8 bases. Germline CDR1 reads SGHTA; CDR2 reads FQGNSA. V lost 7 bases to trimming and J lost 6 bases; unmatched junction nucleotides: 7. The CDR3 contains 13 residues. CDR3: CASTPGGRQTQYF. The CDR3 DNA reads as TGTGCCAGCACCCCTGGCGGGAGGCAGACCCAGTACTTC. Drawing the rest from reference TRBV7-2 and TRBJ2-5, the complete variable domain is GAGVSQSPSNKVTEKGKDVELRCDPISGHTALYWYRQSLGQGLEFLIYFQGNSAPDKSGLPSDRFSAERTGGSVSTLTIQRTQQEDSAVYLCASTPGGRQTQYFGPGTRLLVL.

This clone was recorded a few times. V usage is TRBV30 and J usage is TRBJ2-1; the match to TRBD2 covers 8 bases. The junction had 10 bases not matched to a gene; V was cut back by 5 bases and J by 7 bases. Germline V gives CDR1 GTSNPN, CDR2 SVGIG (reference sequence). This CDR3 is 14 amino acids long. The CDR3 protein is CAWAPGGLRNEQFF. CDR3 DNA sequence: TGTGCCTGGGCCCCGGGGGGGCTTCGAAATGAGCAGTTCTTC.

The V call is TRBV29-1, the J call TRBJ1-1; 7 bases are a match to TRBD1. CDR3 length: 14 amino acids. Trimming cost V 6 bases and J 5 bases; bases outside gene matches: 12. Per germline, CDR1 SQVTM and CDR2 ANQGSEA. The chain's CDR3 is CSVARQGRRTEAFF. DNA for the CDR3: TGCAGCGTGGCCCGACAGGGCCGAAGGACTGAAGCTTTCTTT.

The chain carries TRBV25-1 and TRBJ2-1; D is unresolved. V lost 6 bases to trimming and J lost 7 bases, with 7 bases between them. The CDR3 is 11 amino acids. Germline V gene sequence: CDR1 MGHDK, CDR2 SYGVNS. The CDR3 is CASRLFNEQFF. The CDR3 nucleotides read TGTGCCAGCAGGCTTTTTAATGAGCAGTTCTTC.

V and J are TRBV7-3 and TRBJ1-1; D is uncertain. CDR3 length: 13 residues. Per the germline V gene, CDR1 is SGHTA and CDR2 is FQGTGA. Trimming shortened V by 5 bases and J by 0 bases, and 7 bases separated the two germline ends. CDR3 residues: CASSLQVNTEAFF. CDR3 sequence (DNA): TGTGCCAGCAGCCTACAAGTGAACACTGAAGCTTTCTTT.

The J gene is TRBJ2-7, the V gene TRBV29-1, with D tentatively TRBD2 (5 bases). Germline values: CDR1 SQVTM, CDR2 ANQGSEA. Deletions cut 4 bases from V and 0 bases from J, with 7 bases between. The CDR3 runs to 12 residues. In nucleotides, the CDR3 is TGCAGCGTTGCGGAGGCCTCCTACGAGCAGTACTTC. It specifies CSVAEASYEQYF.